This passage covers 27 T cell receptor beta chains from one sample sequenced in a study. TCRdb re-derived calls from the 5' RACE reads in MiXCR, one entry per CDR3 protein. Of roughly 38,000 distinct CDR3 sequences in the sample, over 15% were seen once. The sample consisted of naive CD4+ T cells sorted from a lymph node. As to subset: naive CD4+ T cells, CD4+CD45RA+CD25-. These receptors all stem from a female donor with breast cancer.

On this clonotype: One base away lies a much larger clone, so this may be a sequencing read error. The genes are TRBV15 and TRBJ1-6, with a possible D match to TRBD1 (6 bases). This CDR3 spans 14 amino acids. Germline-derived CDR1 and CDR2 are LNHNV and YYDKDF (reference sequence). V was cut by 8 bases and J by 7 bases, with 15 bases left in between. In DNA form, the CDR3 reads TGTGCCACCGGCTTTGGGGGCGGCAATTCACCCCTCCACTTT. Its protein is CATGFGGGNSPLHF.

This clonotype has more than one count but fewer than ten. J is TRBJ1-1 and V is TRBV5-1; 7 positions agree with TRBD1. Germline values: CDR1 SGHRS, CDR2 YFSETQ. The CDR3 has 16 amino acids. J gave up 6 bases and V 0 bases, and 11 bases lay outside the gene matches. CDR3 in DNA: TGCGCCAGCAGCTTGGATTCTTCAGGGGGTACGGCTGAAGCTTTCTTT. Amino acids: CASSLDSSGGTAEAFF.

Comment on this clonotype: This may come from a read error, since a much larger clone is one base off. V is TRBV7-9 and J is TRBJ2-1, with a possible D match to TRBD2 (5 bases). The CDR3 runs 14 residues. CDR1 and CDR2 (germline): SEHNR, FQNEAQ (reference sequence). The CDR3 sequence is CASSPRTATNEQSF. The CDR3 DNA is TGTGCCAGCAGCCCCAGGACTGCCACCAATGAGCAGTCCTTC.

The count of this clonotype is one. The gene calls are TRBV28 and TRBJ2-5, with D possibly being TRBD2 (6 bases). The germline V gene encodes CDR1 MDHEN and CDR2 SYDVKM. V was clipped by 6 bases and J by 5 bases, with 13 bases between them. This CDR3 is built from 13 residues. As DNA, the CDR3 is TGTGCCAGCAGCCCGGGACTCCCGGAGACCCAGTACTTC. This sequence encodes CASSPGLPETQYF.

V usage is TRBV28 and J usage is TRBJ2-1; D is unclear. Germline assignment: CDR1 MDHEN and CDR2 SYDVKM. The V end lost 6 bases, the J end lost 10 bases, and 19 bases lay between the germline ends. The CDR3 runs 14 residues. The CDR3 sequence: CASSPSVSLREQFF. As DNA, the CDR3 is TGTGCCAGCAGCCCATCCGTGTCGTTAAGGGAGCAGTTCTTC.

The J gene is TRBJ2-7, the V gene TRBV5-1; D call uncertain. Trimming pared 2 bases from V and 3 bases from J, leaving 15 bases between. CDR1 is SGHRS and CDR2 is YFSETQ in the germline V gene. The CDR3 runs to 15 residues. CDR3 in amino acids: CASSLAIGSSYEQYF. The DNA of the CDR3 is TGCGCCAGCAGCTTAGCTATAGGTTCTAGCTACGAGCAGTACTTC.

The chain recombines TRBV19 with TRBJ1-1; possibly TRBD1 for D (6 bases). Germline CDR1 reads LNHDA; CDR2 reads SQIVND (reference sequence). The length of the CDR3 is 14 residues. V gave up 6 bases and J gave up 6 bases, with 17 bases separating them. CDR3 bases: TGTGCCAGTAGCCTGGGGCAGGGGACCGCTGAAGCTTTCTTT. It is translated as CASSLGQGTAEAFF.

The genes are TRBV7-9 and TRBJ2-7; D not resolved. The CDR3 extends over 14 amino acids. The V gene's germline CDR1 is SEHNR and CDR2 FQNEAQ (reference sequence). V lost 6 bases and J 2 bases, leaving 14 bases between the germline ends. The CDR3 DNA reads as TGTGCCAGCAGTTCCTTCGGGCTCGCCTACGAGCAGTACTTC. This gives the protein CASSSFGLAYEQYF.

With regard to this clonotype: A much larger clone lies one base from this, so it may be a read error. The chain employs TRBV7-6 and TRBJ1-1; possibly TRBD1 for D (6 bases). There are 13 residues in the CDR3. The germline V gene encodes CDR1 SGHVS and CDR2 FNYEAQ. Trimming left V 2 bases short and J 10 bases short, with 14 bases between. DNA for the CDR3: TGTGCCAGCAGCTTACACATCAGGGGTGGAGCTTTCTTT. It is translated as CASSLHIRGGAFF.

This clonotype has only a few counts. The chain couples TRBV10-3 to TRBJ2-3; D might be TRBD2 (6 bases). Between the trimmed V and J ends, which lost 6 bases and 3 bases, there was a span of 13 bases. In germline, CDR1 is ENHRY, CDR2 SYGVKD. The CDR3 has 14 amino acids. The CDR3 DNA reads TGTGCCATCAGACCCGGGACTGGGACAGATACGCAGTATTTT. Its protein is CAIRPGTGTDTQYF.

Only a few counts were recorded for this clonotype. The chain couples TRBV7-6 to TRBJ2-1; the match to TRBD2 covers 14 bases. The CDR3 extends over 14 amino acids. Looked up from germline, CDR1 is SGHVS and CDR2 is FNYEAQ. V gave up 5 bases and J gave up 13 bases; unmatched junction bases: 7. The chain's CDR3 is CASSRTSGRIPQFF. CDR3 nucleotide sequence: TGTGCCAGCAGCCGGACTAGCGGGAGGATCCCTCAGTTCTTC.

The chain has TRBV20-1 and TRBJ1-1; no firm D call. This CDR3 comprises 15 residues. CDR1 and CDR2 from the germline V gene are DFQATT and SNEGSKA (reference sequence). V lost 1 base and J lost 0, with 12 bases in between. For the CDR3, the DNA is TGCAGTGCTAGAGTGAAGATAGACTTGAACACTGAAGCTTTCTTT. Translating it yields CSARVKIDLNTEAFF.

This clonotype was recorded once. This rearrangement joins TRBV12-3 or TRBV12-4 to TRBJ1-2; D unresolved. The CDR3 loop spans 12 amino acids. V shed 5 bases and J shed 2 bases, with 6 bases lying between them. CDR3 loop: CASSTRNYGYTF. The DNA of the CDR3 is TGTGCCAGCAGTACACGCAACTATGGCTACACCTTC.

Only a few counts were recorded for this clonotype. The genes are TRBV20-1 and TRBJ2-3; D may be TRBD1 or TRBD2 (5 bases each). CDR3 length equals 12 residues. Germline CDR1 is DFQATT and CDR2 is SNEGSKA (reference sequence). V gave up 3 bases and J gave up 6 bases, with 10 bases separating them. DNA of the CDR3: TGCAGTGCTAGTCCAGGGACGGATACGCAGTATTTT. Translated, it gives CSASPGTDTQYF.

The rearrangement uses TRBV5-1 and TRBJ1-1; possible D gene TRBD1, 5 bases. There are 15 residues in the CDR3. Between the trimmed V and J ends, which lost 5 bases and 11 bases, there was a span of 25 bases. In germline, CDR1 is SGHRS, CDR2 YFSETQ. The CDR3 loop reads CASRPSEGVAGDAFF. CDR3 sequence (DNA): TGCGCCAGCAGGCCCTCTGAAGGGGTTGCTGGTGACGCTTTCTTT.

This clonotype showed up just a few times. The chain is built from TRBV9 and TRBJ1-1; 8 nucleotides agree with TRBD1. V dropped 3 bases and J dropped 8; count of bases not matched to a gene: 15. The germline gives CDR1 SGDLS, CDR2 YYNGEE. This CDR3 has 16 amino acids. CDR3 in amino acids: CASSDAAGTGRPEAFF. For the CDR3, the DNA is TGTGCCAGCAGCGACGCCGCCGGGACAGGTCGTCCGGAAGCTTTCTTT.

This clonotype was observed a handful of times. The chain carries TRBV5-1 and TRBJ1-1, with D possibly being TRBD1 (6 bases). The germline gives CDR1 SGHRS, CDR2 YFSETQ. Trimming cost V 3 bases and J 1 base, with 10 bases left between them. CDR3 size: 14 residues. The CDR3 DNA reads TGCGCCAGCAGCTCGGACAGTGGGAACACTGAAGCTTTCTTT. Translation gives CASSSDSGNTEAFF.

This clonotype has at least ten counts. The V and J genes are TRBV5-6 and TRBJ1-4; 8 bases match TRBD1. Germline CDR1 and CDR2: SGHDT and YYEEEE. Trimming removed 2 bases from V and 8 bases from J; junction bases left unmatched: 2. This CDR3 region has 13 residues. Here the CDR3 reads CASSFRGQEKLFF. DNA for the CDR3: TGTGCCAGCAGCTTCAGGGGGCAAGAAAAACTGTTTTTT.

This clonotype was detected many times. The J gene is TRBJ1-2, the V gene TRBV6-5; 9 bases align to TRBD1. Losses at the gene ends were 5 bases for V and 5 bases for J; bases not matched to a gene: 6. The CDR3 has 14 residues. Germline assignment: CDR1 MNHEY and CDR2 SVGAGI. CDR3: CASSLDRGGYGYTF. The CDR3 DNA reads as TGTGCCAGCAGTCTGGACAGGGGTGGGTATGGCTACACCTTC.

The V and J genes are TRBV6-5 and TRBJ1-1; no clear D. The CDR3 spans 14 residues. V was shortened by 6 bases and J by 0 bases, with 11 bases between the two germline ends. CDR1 and CDR2 from the germline V gene are MNHEY and SVGAGI. The CDR3 nucleotides read TGTGCCAGCAGCGACCACGAGTTGAACACTGAAGCTTTCTTT. This sequence encodes CASSDHELNTEAFF.

Many counts were recorded for this clonotype. The chain employs TRBV20-1 and TRBJ2-7, with D possibly TRBD2 on 6 matching bases. The germline V gene encodes CDR1 DFQATT and CDR2 SNEGSKA (reference sequence). The CDR3 totals 13 residues. The V gene lost 6 bases and the J gene lost 2 bases, with 14 bases spanning the gap. The DNA for the CDR3 is TGCAGTGCGGGGGGTCTAGACCCCTACGAGCAGTACTTC. Translation gives CSAGGLDPYEQYF.

The rearrangement joins TRBV28 to TRBJ1-2; a possible D gene is TRBD1 (6 bases). Trimming took 2 bases from V and 8 from J, leaving 18 bases between them. Germline V gives CDR1 MDHEN, CDR2 SYDVKM. This CDR3 region has 15 residues. The CDR3 DNA follows: TGTGCCAGCAGTTTAAGAGGTGCGGGGGCGAGCGGCTACACCTTC. Protein: CASSLRGAGASGYTF.

In regard to this clonotype: A much larger clone is a single base away; this may be a read error. The V gene is TRBV5-1, the J gene TRBJ2-1; D is tentatively TRBD1 or TRBD2 (5 bases each). The CDR3 is 12 residues long. Germline CDR1 is SGHRS and CDR2 is YFSETQ. Here the CDR3 reads CAGSIDGGEQFF. The CDR3 DNA reads TGCGCCGGCAGCATCGATGGGGGTGAGCAGTTCTTC.

A word on this clonotype: Germline and junction disagree at one end, which may indicate a read error. This chain uses TRBV7-8 with TRBJ2-5, with 10 bases fitting TRBD1. There are 15 residues in the CDR3. Germline CDR1 and CDR2: SGHVS and FQNEAQ. CDR3 DNA sequence: TGTGCCAGCAGCTATGACAGGGGGCGGAGGGAGACCCGGTACTTC. Protein product: CASSYDRGRRETRYF.

CDR3 DNA sequence: TGTGCCAGCAGCCAGACAGGGGGGAAGACTAATGAAAAACTGTTTTTT. Residues: CASSQTGGKTNEKLFF. The chain links TRBV3-1 to TRBJ1-4; 9 positions agree with TRBD1. The CDR3 runs 16 residues. Trimming at V came to 3 bases and at J to 2 bases, leaving 4 bases not matched to a gene. The germline V gene has CDR1 LGHDT and CDR2 YNNKEL (reference sequence).

This clonotype came up many times. This rearrangement joins TRBV29-1 to TRBJ2-1; D might be TRBD1 or TRBD2, each matching 5 bases. V was cut by 3 bases and J by 8 bases, with 17 bases left in between. The CDR3 length is 14 residues. Germline CDR1 is SQVTM and CDR2 is ANQGSEA. The CDR3 DNA reads as TGCAGCGTTGACGTGGGGCGCGGGTTCTATGAGCAGTTCTTC. Protein product: CSVDVGRGFYEQFF.

V usage is TRBV20-1 and J usage is TRBJ2-7; 14 positions match TRBD2. In germline, CDR1 is DFQATT, CDR2 SNEGSKA (reference sequence). Trimming at V came to 6 bases and at J to 3 bases, leaving 7 bases not matched to a gene. The CDR3 consists of 15 residues. CDR3: CSADLGLAGVYEQYF. Here the CDR3 DNA reads TGCAGTGCGGACTTGGGACTAGCGGGAGTCTACGAGCAGTACTTC.